The clone carrying this T cell receptor (beta chain) was counted ten times or more. The antigen is undetermined. TCRdb passed the 5' RACE reads through MiXCR, listing each CDR3 protein once. The sample gives approximately 580,000 distinct CDR3 sequences, around 17% of which show up once; around 16% is in the top ten. The CDR3 loop spans 14 amino acids. With 1 base removed from V and 2 bases from J, the gap between germline ends came to 7 bases. Per germline, CDR1 SGHNT and CDR2 YYREEE (reference sequence). This sample stems from a study of T cells after yellow fever vaccination. Study outcomes and limitations: Weaker, the secondary response had a peak occurring faster, on day 5 versus 15. Primary-vaccination clones mostly resurfaced post-booster (more than 95% CD4, under 90% CD8).

This sequence joins TRBV5-4 and TRBJ2-1; tentative D call: TRBD1 (5 bases). This clonotype originated in a young man who received the YFV17D yellow fever vaccine. Sequenced here: PBMCs, sampled about 5 days after the first yellow fever vaccination. The CDR3 loop is CASSLQGPYNEQFF. CDR3 nucleotides: TGTGCCAGCAGCTTGCAGGGCCCCTACAATGAGCAGTTCTTC.